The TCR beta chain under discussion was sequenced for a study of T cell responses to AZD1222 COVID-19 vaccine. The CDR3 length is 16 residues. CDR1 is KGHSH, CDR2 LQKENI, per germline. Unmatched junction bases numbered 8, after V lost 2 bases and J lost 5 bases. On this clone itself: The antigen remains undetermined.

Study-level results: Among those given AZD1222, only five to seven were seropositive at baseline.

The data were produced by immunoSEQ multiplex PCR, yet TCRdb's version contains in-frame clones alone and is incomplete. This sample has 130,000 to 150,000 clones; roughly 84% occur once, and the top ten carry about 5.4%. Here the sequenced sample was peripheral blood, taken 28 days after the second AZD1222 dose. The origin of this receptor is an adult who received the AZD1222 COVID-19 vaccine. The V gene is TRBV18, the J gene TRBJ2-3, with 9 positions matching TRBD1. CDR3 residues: CASSPADRGNGDTQYF. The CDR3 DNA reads TGTGCCAGCTCACCAGCGGACAGGGGCAATGGAGATACGCAGTATTTT.